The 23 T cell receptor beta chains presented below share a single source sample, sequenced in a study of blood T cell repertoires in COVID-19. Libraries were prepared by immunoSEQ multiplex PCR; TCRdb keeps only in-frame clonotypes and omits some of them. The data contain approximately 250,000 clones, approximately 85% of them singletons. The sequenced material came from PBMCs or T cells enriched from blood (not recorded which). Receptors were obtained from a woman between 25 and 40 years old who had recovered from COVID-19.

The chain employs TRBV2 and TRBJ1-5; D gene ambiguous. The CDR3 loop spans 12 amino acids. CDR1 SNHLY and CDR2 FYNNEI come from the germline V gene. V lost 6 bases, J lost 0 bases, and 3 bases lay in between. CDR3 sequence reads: CASRYSNQPQHF. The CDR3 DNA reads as TGTGCCAGCAGGTATAGCAATCAGCCCCAGCATTTT.

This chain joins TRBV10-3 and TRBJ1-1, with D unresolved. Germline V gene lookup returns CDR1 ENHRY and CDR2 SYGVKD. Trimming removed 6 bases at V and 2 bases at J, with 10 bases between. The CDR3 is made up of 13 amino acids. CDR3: CAISPTANTEAFF. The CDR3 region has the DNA TGTGCCATCAGCCCTACAGCTAACACTGAAGCTTTCTTT.

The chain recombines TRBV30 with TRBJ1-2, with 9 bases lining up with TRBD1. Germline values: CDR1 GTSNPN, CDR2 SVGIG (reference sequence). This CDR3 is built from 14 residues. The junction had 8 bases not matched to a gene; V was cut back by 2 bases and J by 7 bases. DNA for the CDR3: TGTGCCTGGAGTATGGACAGGGGCGCGGGTGGCTACACCTTC. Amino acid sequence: CAWSMDRGAGGYTF.

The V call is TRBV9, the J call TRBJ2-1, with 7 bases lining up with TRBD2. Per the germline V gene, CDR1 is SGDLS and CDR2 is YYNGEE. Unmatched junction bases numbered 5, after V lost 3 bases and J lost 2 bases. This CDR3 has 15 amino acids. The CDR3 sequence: CASSATTSAYNEQFF. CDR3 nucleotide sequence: TGTGCCAGCAGCGCCACTACTAGCGCCTACAATGAGCAGTTCTTC.

CDR3 residues: CASSPTPRRDGNYEQYF. Written as DNA, the CDR3 is TGTGCCAGTAGTCCGACCCCCCGCAGGGATGGAAACTACGAGCAGTACTTC. The chain couples TRBV19 to TRBJ2-7; a possible D gene is TRBD1 (5 bases). This CDR3 spans 17 amino acids. V was pared by 5 bases and J by 3 bases, with 23 bases between. Germline CDR1 LNHDA, CDR2 SQIVND (reference sequence).

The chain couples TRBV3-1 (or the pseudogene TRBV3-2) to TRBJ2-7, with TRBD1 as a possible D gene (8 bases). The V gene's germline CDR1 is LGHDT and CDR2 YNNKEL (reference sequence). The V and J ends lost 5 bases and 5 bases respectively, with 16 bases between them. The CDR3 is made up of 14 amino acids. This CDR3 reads CASSVTGGAHEQYF. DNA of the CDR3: TGTGCCAGCAGCGTCACAGGGGGGGCCCACGAGCAGTACTTC.

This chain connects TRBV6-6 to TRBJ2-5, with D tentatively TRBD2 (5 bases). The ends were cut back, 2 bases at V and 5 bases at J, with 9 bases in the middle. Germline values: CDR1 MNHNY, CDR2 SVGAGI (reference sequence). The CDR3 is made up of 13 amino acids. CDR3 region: CASSYLRGETQYF. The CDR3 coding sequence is TGTGCCAGCAGTTACCTGCGAGGGGAGACCCAGTACTTC.

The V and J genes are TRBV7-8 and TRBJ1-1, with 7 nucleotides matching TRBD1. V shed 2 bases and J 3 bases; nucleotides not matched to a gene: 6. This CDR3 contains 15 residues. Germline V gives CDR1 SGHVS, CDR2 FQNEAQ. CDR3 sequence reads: CASSLRDSAYTEAFF. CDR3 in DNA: TGTGCCAGCAGCTTAAGGGACAGCGCCTACACTGAAGCTTTCTTT.

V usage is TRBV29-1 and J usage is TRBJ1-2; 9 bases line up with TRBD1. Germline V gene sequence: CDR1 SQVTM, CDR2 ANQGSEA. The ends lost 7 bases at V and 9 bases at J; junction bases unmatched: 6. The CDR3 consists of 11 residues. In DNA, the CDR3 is TGCAGCGCTTCCGGGACAGGGAGCTACACCTTC. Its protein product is CSASGTGSYTF.

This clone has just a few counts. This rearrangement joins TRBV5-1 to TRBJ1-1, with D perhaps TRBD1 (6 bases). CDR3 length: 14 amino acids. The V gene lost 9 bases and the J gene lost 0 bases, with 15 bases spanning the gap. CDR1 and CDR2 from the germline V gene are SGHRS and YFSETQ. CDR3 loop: CATRGGQVNTEAFF. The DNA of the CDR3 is TGCGCCACCAGAGGGGGACAAGTGAACACTGAAGCTTTCTTT. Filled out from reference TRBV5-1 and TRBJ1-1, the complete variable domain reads KAGVTQTPRYLIKTRGQQVTLSCSPISGHRSVSWYQQTPGQGLQFLFEYFSETQRNKGNFPGRFSGRQFSNSRSEMNVSTLELGDSALYLCATRGGQVNTEAFFGQGTRLTVV.

CDR3 loop: CASSSNQAGEKLFF. The CDR3 nucleotides are TGTGCCAGCAGTTCAAATCAGGCAGGTGAAAAACTGTTTTTT. The chain joins TRBV2 to TRBJ1-4, with D unclear. Trimming took 5 bases from V and 7 from J, leaving 14 bases between them. The CDR3 consists of 14 residues. CDR1 and CDR2 (germline): SNHLY, FYNNEI.

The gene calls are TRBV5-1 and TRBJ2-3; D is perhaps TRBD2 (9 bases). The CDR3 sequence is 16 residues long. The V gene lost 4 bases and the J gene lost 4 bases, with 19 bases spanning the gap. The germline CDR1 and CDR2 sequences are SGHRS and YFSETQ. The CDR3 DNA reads TGCGCCAGCAGCACAGGGGGACTAGCTCCGTCAGATACGCAGTATTTT. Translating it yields CASSTGGLAPSDTQYF.

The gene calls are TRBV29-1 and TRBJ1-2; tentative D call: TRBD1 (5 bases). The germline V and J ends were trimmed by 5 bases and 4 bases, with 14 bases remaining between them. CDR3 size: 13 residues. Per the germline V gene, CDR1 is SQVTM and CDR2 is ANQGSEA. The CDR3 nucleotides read TGCAGCGTTCCAGGGCGCCTGGGCTATGGCTACACCTTC. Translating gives CSVPGRLGYGYTF.

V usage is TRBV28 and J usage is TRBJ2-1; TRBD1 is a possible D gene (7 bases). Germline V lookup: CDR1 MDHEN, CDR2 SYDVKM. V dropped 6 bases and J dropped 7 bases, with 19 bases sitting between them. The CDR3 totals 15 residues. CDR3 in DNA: TGTGCCAGCAGGGGGGAGGAGGGGGCGAGGAATGAGCAGTTCTTC. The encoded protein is CASRGEEGARNEQFF.

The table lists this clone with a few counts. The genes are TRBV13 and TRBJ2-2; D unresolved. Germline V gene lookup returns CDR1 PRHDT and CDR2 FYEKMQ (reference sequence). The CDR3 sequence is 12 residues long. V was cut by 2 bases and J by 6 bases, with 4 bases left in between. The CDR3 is CASSLRAGELFF. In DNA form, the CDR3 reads TGTGCCAGCAGCTTACGTGCCGGGGAGCTGTTTTTT. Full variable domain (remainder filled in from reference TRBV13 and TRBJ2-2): AAGVIQSPRHLIKEKRETATLKCYPIPRHDTVYWYQQGPGQDPQFLISFYEKMQSDKGSIPDRFSAQQFSDYHSELNMSSLELGDSALYFCASSLRAGELFFGEGSRLTVL.

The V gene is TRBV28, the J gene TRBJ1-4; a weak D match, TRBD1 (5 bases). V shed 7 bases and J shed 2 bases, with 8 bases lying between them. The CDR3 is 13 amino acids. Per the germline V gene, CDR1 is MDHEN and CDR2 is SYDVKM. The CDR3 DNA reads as TGTGCCAGCAACCGACAGACTAATGAAAAACTGTTTTTT. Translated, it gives CASNRQTNEKLFF.

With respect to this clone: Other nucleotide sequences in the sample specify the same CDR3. The CDR3 coding sequence is TGTGCCAGCAGTTTAAAGCCGAACACTGAAGCTTTCTTT. This gives the protein CASSLKPNTEAFF. V usage is TRBV12-3 or TRBV12-4 and J usage is TRBJ1-1, with D unresolved. The CDR3 covers 13 residues. V lost 2 bases, J lost 1 base, and 5 bases lay in between.

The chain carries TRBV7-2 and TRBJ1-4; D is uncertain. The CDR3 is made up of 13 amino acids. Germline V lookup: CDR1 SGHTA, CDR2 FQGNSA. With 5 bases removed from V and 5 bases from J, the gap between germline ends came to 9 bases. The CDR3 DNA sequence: TGTGCCAGCAGCCGTCCGGGGAATGAAAAACTGTTTTTT. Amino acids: CASSRPGNEKLFF.

The CDR3 sequence: CASSQTGAGNTIYF. In DNA form, the CDR3 reads TGTGCCAGCAGCCAAACAGGGGCTGGAAACACCATATATTTT. V is TRBV27 and J is TRBJ1-3, with 7 bases fitting TRBD1. Germline-derived CDR1 and CDR2 are MNHEY and SMNVEV (reference sequence). V gave up 6 bases and J gave up 2 bases; unmatched junction bases: 4. The CDR3 has 14 residues.

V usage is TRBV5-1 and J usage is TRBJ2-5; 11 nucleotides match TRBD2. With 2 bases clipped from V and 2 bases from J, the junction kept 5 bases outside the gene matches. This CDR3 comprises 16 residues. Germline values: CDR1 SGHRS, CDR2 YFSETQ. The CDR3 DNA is TGCGCCAGCAGCTTAGCACTAGCGGGGGCTCAAGAGACCCAGTACTTC. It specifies CASSLALAGAQETQYF.

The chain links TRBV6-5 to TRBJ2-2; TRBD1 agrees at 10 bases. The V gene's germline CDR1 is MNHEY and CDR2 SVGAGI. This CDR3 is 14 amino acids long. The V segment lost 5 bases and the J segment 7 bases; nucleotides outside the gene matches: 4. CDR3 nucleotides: TGTGCCAGCAGTCGGACAGGGGGTTACGGGGAGCTGTTTTTT. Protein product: CASSRTGGYGELFF.

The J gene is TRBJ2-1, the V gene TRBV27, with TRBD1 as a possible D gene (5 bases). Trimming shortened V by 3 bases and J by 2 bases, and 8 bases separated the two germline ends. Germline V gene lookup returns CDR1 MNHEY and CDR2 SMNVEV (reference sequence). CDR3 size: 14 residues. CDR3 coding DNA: TGTGCCAGCAGTTTTTCGACAGCCTACAATGAGCAGTTCTTC. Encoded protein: CASSFSTAYNEQFF.

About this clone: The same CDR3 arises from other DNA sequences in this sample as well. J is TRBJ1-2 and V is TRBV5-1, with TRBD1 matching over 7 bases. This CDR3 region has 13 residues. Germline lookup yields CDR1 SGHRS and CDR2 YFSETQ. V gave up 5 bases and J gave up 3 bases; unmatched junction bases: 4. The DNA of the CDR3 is TGCGCCAGCAGTCCCGACAGGGACTATGGCTACACCTTC. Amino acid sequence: CASSPDRDYGYTF.